Below, 9 T cell receptor beta chains from the same sample are listed, as sequenced in a study of blood T cell repertoires in COVID-19. Sequencing was performed with immunoSEQ multiplex PCR; in TCRdb, only in-frame clones are kept and a portion is missing. The table has under 550,000 clones, over 85% seen once. Sequencing used peripheral blood. These receptor sequences come from a man aged 18 to 35 with COVID-19, enrolled during active disease.

The chain employs TRBV5-4 and TRBJ1-2; 8 nucleotides match TRBD1. This CDR3 has 14 amino acids. Germline V gene data show CDR1 as SGHNT and CDR2 as YYREEE (reference sequence). Trimming at V came to 5 bases and at J to 2 bases, leaving 5 bases not matched to a gene. The CDR3 sequence: CASSWDRSNYGYTF. CDR3 nucleotides: TGTGCCAGCAGTTGGGACAGGTCCAACTATGGCTACACCTTC.

This chain uses TRBV19 with TRBJ1-4, with D perhaps TRBD1 (5 bases). This CDR3 comprises 14 residues. Germline V gives CDR1 LNHDA, CDR2 SQIVND (reference sequence). Trimming pared 6 bases from V and 6 bases from J, leaving 14 bases between. The CDR3 sequence is CASSNRSPYEKLFF. The CDR3 region has the DNA TGTGCCAGTAGCAACAGGTCCCCCTATGAAAAACTGTTTTTT.

The chain is built from TRBV6-5 and TRBJ1-1, with 7 bases lining up with TRBD1. The CDR3 runs to 13 residues. Germline V gene data show CDR1 as MNHEY and CDR2 as SVGAGI. Trimming at V came to 4 bases and at J to 5 bases, leaving 4 bases not matched to a gene. The CDR3 nucleotides are TGTGCCAGCAGTTTATACAGGGGAACTGAAGCTTTCTTT. It encodes CASSLYRGTEAFF.

This sequence joins TRBV3-1 (or the pseudogene TRBV3-2) and TRBJ2-5, with 9 bases aligning to TRBD2. Trimming at V came to 5 bases and at J to 4 bases, leaving 5 bases not matched to a gene. This CDR3 contains 14 residues. The germline CDR1 and CDR2 sequences are LGHDT and YNNKEL (reference sequence). CDR3 sequence (DNA): TGTGCCAGCAGCACTAGCGGGCTGCCAGAGACCCAGTACTTC. Its translation: CASSTSGLPETQYF.

The chain employs TRBV5-1 and TRBJ1-5; 10 bases are shared with TRBD1. This CDR3 comprises 14 residues. CDR1 and CDR2 from the germline V gene are SGHRS and YFSETQ. The ends lost 7 bases at V and 7 bases at J; junction bases unmatched: 8. The CDR3 spells CASSTGGAEQPQHF. The CDR3 DNA follows: TGCGCCAGCTCGACAGGGGGCGCGGAGCAGCCCCAGCATTTT.

The chain carries TRBV9 and TRBJ2-7; the match to TRBD1 covers 9 bases. There are 15 residues in the CDR3. V dropped 3 bases and J dropped 5; count of bases not matched to a gene: 9. Germline V gene data show CDR1 as SGDLS and CDR2 as YYNGEE. CDR3 region: CASSAVGDRAHEQYF. In DNA, the CDR3 is TGTGCCAGCAGCGCCGTGGGGGACAGGGCCCACGAGCAGTACTTC.

This chain connects TRBV5-1 to TRBJ2-3; possible D gene TRBD2, 6 bases. The germline V gene has CDR1 SGHRS and CDR2 YFSETQ. Trimming cost V 5 bases and J 0 bases, with 10 bases left between them. The CDR3 is 14 amino acids. CDR3 DNA sequence: TGCGCCAGCAGAACGGGACTTAGCACAGATACGCAGTATTTT. As protein: CASRTGLSTDTQYF. The full variable domain, completed using reference TRBV5-1 and TRBJ2-3, is KAGVTQTPRYLIKTRGQQVTLSCSPISGHRSVSWYQQTPGQGLQFLFEYFSETQRNKGNFPGRFSGRQFSNSRSEMNVSTLELGDSALYLCASRTGLSTDTQYFGPGTRLTVL.

The chain links TRBV4-2 to TRBJ1-1, with D possibly TRBD1 on 5 matching bases. Germline CDR1 and CDR2: LGHNA and YNFKEQ. The CDR3 loop spans 15 amino acids. The V end lost 10 bases, the J end lost 4 bases, and 22 bases lay between the germline ends. Here the CDR3 reads CATGGVDTGGTEAFF. The CDR3 DNA reads TGTGCCACCGGGGGGGTAGACACCGGCGGCACTGAAGCTTTCTTT.

The chain links TRBV2 to TRBJ2-3; no definite D call. The CDR3 consists of 14 residues. The V gene lost 2 bases and the J gene lost 4 bases, with 10 bases spanning the gap. Germline V CDR1 and CDR2: SNHLY, FYNNEI. The CDR3: CASSELVSADTQYF. The CDR3 DNA reads TGTGCCAGCAGTGAATTGGTGTCGGCAGATACGCAGTATTTT.